The T cell receptor (beta chain) described here comes from a study of blood T cell repertoires in COVID-19. About the research overall: Sites across the United States, Italy and Spain contributed samples from acute and convalescent COVID-19.

Authors' data handling: How many nucleated cells were present was estimated from reference gene primer amplification. Only in-frame clones appear in the TCRdb table, and some are missing; sequencing was by immunoSEQ multiplex PCR. V and J calls and clone size are those listed in that table; D and trimming were worked out from the DNA. The table lists 25,000 to 35,000 clones, 89% of them singletons, with 8% to 10% in the top ten. Germline values: CDR1 LGHDT, CDR2 YNNKEL (reference sequence). V shed 5 bases and J shed 0 bases, with 14 bases lying between them. This CDR3 has 15 amino acids. The TCR was taken from a human donor in a cohort sampled during active COVID-19. J is TRBJ2-7 and V is TRBV3-1 (or the pseudogene TRBV3-2), with D possibly TRBD2 on 6 matching bases. Sample: peripheral blood. CDR3 amino acids: CASSDPGLNSYEQYF. The DNA for the CDR3 is TGTGCCAGCAGCGATCCGGGACTTAACTCCTACGAGCAGTACTTC.